This T cell receptor (beta chain) was sequenced for a study of blood T cells in healthy people across ages. The CDR3 loop spans 12 amino acids. The germline CDR1 and CDR2 sequences are DFQATT and SNEGSKA (reference sequence). The second PCR ran roughly 6 to 11 cycles with a sample-barcoded 5' primer and J-beta primers. TCRdb re-analysed the 5' RACE reads in MiXCR, keeping a single row per CDR3 protein. The profile shows around 900,000 distinct CDR3 sequences, 29% of them singletons. This sequence joins TRBV20-1 and TRBJ2-7; TRBD1 matches at 8 bases. This receptor was identified in a woman of 80 years or more in good health. The sequencing input was blood. CDR3 in amino acids: CSGDRGTYEQYF. CDR3 in DNA: TGCAGCGGCGACAGGGGAACGTACGAGCAGTACTTC.